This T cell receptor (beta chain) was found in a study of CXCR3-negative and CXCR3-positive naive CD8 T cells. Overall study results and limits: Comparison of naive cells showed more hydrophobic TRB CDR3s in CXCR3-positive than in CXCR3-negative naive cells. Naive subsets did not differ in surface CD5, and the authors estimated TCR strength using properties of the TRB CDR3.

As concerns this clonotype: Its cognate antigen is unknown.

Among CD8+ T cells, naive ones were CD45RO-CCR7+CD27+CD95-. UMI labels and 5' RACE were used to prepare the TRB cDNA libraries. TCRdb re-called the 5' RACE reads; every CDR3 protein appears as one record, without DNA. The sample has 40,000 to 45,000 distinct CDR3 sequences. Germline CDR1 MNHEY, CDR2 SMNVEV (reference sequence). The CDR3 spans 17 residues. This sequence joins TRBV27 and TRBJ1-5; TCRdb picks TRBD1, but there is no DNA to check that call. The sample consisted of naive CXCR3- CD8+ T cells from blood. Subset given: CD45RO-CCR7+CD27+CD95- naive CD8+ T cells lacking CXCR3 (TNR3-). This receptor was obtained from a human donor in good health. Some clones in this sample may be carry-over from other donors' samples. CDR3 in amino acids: CASSANPTGLGNQPQHF.